This T cell receptor (beta chain) was sequenced in a study of blood T cell repertoires in COVID-19. Study in general: There were acute and convalescent COVID-19 samples, and they came from the United States, Italy and Spain. T cells, B-cell-depleted T cells, or PBMCs supplied cDNA or gDNA.

The V and J ends lost 1 base and 5 bases respectively, with 8 bases between them. This CDR3 has 13 residues. How the authors handled the data: For nucleated cells, counts were estimated from reference gene primer amplification. Libraries were prepared by immunoSEQ multiplex PCR; TCRdb keeps only in-frame clonotypes and omits some of them. V and J calls and clone size are given by that table; D and trimming were obtained from the DNA. This repertoire shows roughly 58,000 clones, roughly 76% found once; its top ten account for roughly 23%. Sequencing input: peripheral blood. This clonotype was obtained from a man aged 50 to 59 with active or convalescent COVID-19. The rearrangement joins TRBV12-3 or TRBV12-4 to TRBJ2-5; D is unresolved. As DNA, the CDR3 is TGTGCCAGCAGTTTAGACTCGGAGGAGACCCAGTACTTC. Amino acids: CASSLDSEETQYF.